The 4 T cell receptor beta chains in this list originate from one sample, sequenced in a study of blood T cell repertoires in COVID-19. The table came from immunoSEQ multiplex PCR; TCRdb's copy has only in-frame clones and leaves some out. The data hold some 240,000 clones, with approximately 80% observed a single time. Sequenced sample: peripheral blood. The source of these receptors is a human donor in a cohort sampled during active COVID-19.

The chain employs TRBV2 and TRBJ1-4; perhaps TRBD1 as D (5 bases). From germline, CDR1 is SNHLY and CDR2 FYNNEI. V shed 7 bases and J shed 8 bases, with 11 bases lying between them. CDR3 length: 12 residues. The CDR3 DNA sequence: TGTGCCAGCACCACGGAGGGGGAAAAACTGTTTTTT. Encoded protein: CASTTEGEKLFF.

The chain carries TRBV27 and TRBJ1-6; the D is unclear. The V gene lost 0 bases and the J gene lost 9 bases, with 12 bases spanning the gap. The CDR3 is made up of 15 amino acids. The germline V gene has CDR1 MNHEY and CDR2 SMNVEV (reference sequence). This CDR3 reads CASSLSAEAGSPLHF. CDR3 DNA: TGTGCCAGCAGTTTATCGGCGGAGGCAGGTTCACCCCTCCACTTT.

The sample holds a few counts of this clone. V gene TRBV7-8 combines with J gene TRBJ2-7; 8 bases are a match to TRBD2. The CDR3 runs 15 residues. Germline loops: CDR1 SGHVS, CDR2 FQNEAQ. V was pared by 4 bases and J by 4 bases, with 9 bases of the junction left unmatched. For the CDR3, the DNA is TGTGCCAGCAGCTCGGGGACTAGATCCTTGTACGAGCAGTACTTC. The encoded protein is CASSSGTRSLYEQYF.

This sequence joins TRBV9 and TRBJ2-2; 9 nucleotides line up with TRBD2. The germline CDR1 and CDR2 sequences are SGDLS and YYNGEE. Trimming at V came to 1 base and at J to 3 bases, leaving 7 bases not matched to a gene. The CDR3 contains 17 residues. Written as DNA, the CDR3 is TGTGCCAGCAGCGTAAGCCCGGCGGGGGGGCACACCGGGGAGCTGTTTTTT. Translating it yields CASSVSPAGGHTGELFF.